This T cell receptor beta chain comes out of a study of blood T cell repertoires in COVID-19. Clones were read by immunoSEQ multiplex PCR, and TCRdb kept only the in-frame ones, dropping some. The sample holds a few hundred thousand clones, more than 75% seen once. Sequencing input: PBMCs or T cells enriched from blood (not recorded which). The source of this sequence is a woman between 18 and 29 years old who had recovered from COVID-19.

The CDR3 DNA follows: TGTGCCAGCAGAGGGGGTGGATCTAATGAAAAACTGTTTTTT. Amino acid sequence: CASRGGGSNEKLFF. The chain recombines TRBV6-5 with TRBJ1-4; perhaps TRBD1 as D (6 bases). CDR1 MNHEY and CDR2 SVGAGI come from the germline V gene. Trimming took off 6 bases at V and 3 bases at J, with 11 bases between the two ends. The CDR3 covers 14 residues.